The next 27 T cell receptor beta chains were all read from a single sample in a study of cytomegalovirus exposure and HLA in healthy donors. Amplification used 60 Vbeta primers and 13 Jbeta primers. Data came from immunoSEQ multiplex PCR; TCRdb stores just in-frame clones and leaves some out. The sample table includes about 160,000 clones. Sample: PBMCs. Receptor source: an older woman in good health and CMV-seronegative.

The gene calls are TRBV6-5 and TRBJ1-1; D is unresolved. The germline V and J ends were trimmed by 4 bases and 1 base, with 7 bases remaining between them. Germline loops: CDR1 MNHEY, CDR2 SVGAGI. CDR3 length: 13 amino acids. The CDR3: CASSSRRNTEAFF. CDR3 nucleotides: TGTGCCAGCAGTTCCAGGCGGAACACTGAAGCTTTCTTT.

The V gene is TRBV28, the J gene TRBJ1-5; TRBD1 is a possible D gene (6 bases). CDR1 and CDR2 (germline): MDHEN, SYDVKM. CDR3 length: 15 residues. Trimming took 6 bases from V and 2 from J, leaving 14 bases between them. The CDR3: CASRHRVLGNQPQHF. The CDR3 nucleotides are TGTGCCAGCAGGCACAGGGTGCTGGGCAATCAGCCCCAGCATTTT.

The rearrangement links TRBV19 to TRBJ1-2, with TRBD1 matching over 8 bases. Germline V gene data show CDR1 as LNHDA and CDR2 as SQIVND (reference sequence). With V trimmed by 0 bases and J by 4 bases, 4 bases remained unmatched. The CDR3 has 15 amino acids. The DNA of the CDR3 is TGTGCCAGTAGTATAGATCCGACAGGGGTCTATGGCTACACCTTC. Its protein is CASSIDPTGVYGYTF.

V and J are TRBV7-3 and TRBJ2-7, with D perhaps TRBD1 (5 bases). Deletions cut 4 bases from V and 6 bases from J, with 13 bases between. The CDR3 length is 13 residues. Germline CDR1 is SGHTA and CDR2 is FQGTGA. CDR3 in amino acids: CASSSRGSLEQYF. CDR3 DNA: TGTGCCAGCAGCTCAAGGGGATCCCTCGAGCAGTACTTC. Looking up the rest from reference TRBV7-3 and TRBJ2-7 gives the full variable domain: GAGVSQTPSNKVTEKGKYVELRCDPISGHTALYWYRQSLGQGPEFLIYFQGTGAADDSGLPNDRFFAVRPEGSVSTLKIQRTERGDSAVYLCASSSRGSLEQYFGPGTRLTVT.

The chain links TRBV6-5 to TRBJ2-3; the D gene is possibly TRBD1 (6 bases). V lost 2 bases, J lost 4 bases, and 10 bases lay in between. This CDR3 spans 14 amino acids. Germline CDR1 MNHEY, CDR2 SVGAGI. CDR3 DNA: TGTGCCAGCAGTTACACTAGACAGGCAGATACGCAGTATTTT. Protein: CASSYTRQADTQYF.

V and J are TRBV19 and TRBJ1-4, with 9 bases lining up with TRBD1. The germline CDR1 and CDR2 sequences are LNHDA and SQIVND (reference sequence). The ends lost 3 bases at V and 5 bases at J; junction bases unmatched: 4. The CDR3 extends over 15 amino acids. CDR3 DNA: TGTGCCAGTAGTATCGGACAGGGGTGGAATGAAAAACTGTTTTTT. This encodes CASSIGQGWNEKLFF. Looking up the rest from reference TRBV19 and TRBJ1-4 gives the full variable domain: DGGITQSPKYLFRKEGQNVTLSCEQNLNHDAMYWYRQDPGQGLRLIYYSQIVNDFQKGDIAEGYSVSREKKESFPLTVTSAQKNPTAFYLCASSIGQGWNEKLFFGSGTQLSVL.

V and J are TRBV7-9 and TRBJ2-6; D possibly corresponds to TRBD2 (5 bases). This CDR3 is built from 13 residues. The V end lost 9 bases, the J end lost 0 bases, and 6 bases lay between the germline ends. The germline CDR1 and CDR2 sequences are SEHNR and FQNEAQ (reference sequence). CDR3 in DNA: TGTGCCAGGGCGGGCTCTGGGGCCAACGTCCTGACTTTC. Translation gives CARAGSGANVLTF. The full variable domain, in which reference TRBV7-9 and TRBJ2-6 provide the parts outside the CDR3, is DTGVSQNPRHKITKRGQNVTFRCDPISEHNRLYWYRQTLGQGPEFLTYFQNEAQLEKSRLLSDRFSAERPKGSFSTLEIQRTEQGDSAMYLCARAGSGANVLTFGAGSRLTVL.

V is TRBV4-1 and J is TRBJ1-5, with a possible D match to TRBD1 (6 bases). The CDR3 contains 16 residues. V gave up 0 bases and J gave up 9 bases, with 18 bases separating them. The germline gives CDR1 MGHRA, CDR2 YSYEKL. The CDR3 DNA is TGCGCCAGCAGCCAAGATTCTGTACAGGGCTCTGGGCCCCAGCATTTT. It yields the protein CASSQDSVQGSGPQHF.

J is TRBJ2-5 and V is TRBV15, with TRBD2 as a possible D gene (5 bases). This CDR3 has 12 residues. Per germline, CDR1 LNHNV and CDR2 YYDKDF (reference sequence). Between the trimmed V and J ends, which lost 1 base and 13 bases, there was a span of 13 bases. The DNA for the CDR3 is TGTGCCACCAGCAGAGTTGCGGGCCCCGCGTACTTC. It codes for CATSRVAGPAYF.

This chain connects TRBV5-4 to TRBJ2-2, with D perhaps matching TRBD2 (5 bases). Per germline, CDR1 SGHNT and CDR2 YYREEE (reference sequence). This CDR3 comprises 16 residues. The ends were cut back, 4 bases at V and 0 bases at J, with 13 bases in the middle. CDR3 loop: CASSGGPHTNTGELFF. The CDR3 DNA reads TGTGCCAGCAGCGGAGGCCCTCACACGAACACCGGGGAGCTGTTTTTT.

The chain is built from TRBV5-1 and TRBJ2-2; 8 bases align to TRBD2. V was clipped by 4 bases and J by 2 bases; unmatched bases: 16. CDR3 length: 19 amino acids. Looked up from germline, CDR1 is SGHRS and CDR2 is YFSETQ. The CDR3 sequence: CASSPPLMREDLNTGELFF. The CDR3 coding sequence is TGCGCCAGCAGCCCCCCCCTGATGCGGGAGGACTTAAACACCGGGGAGCTGTTTTTT.

The chain links TRBV5-5 to TRBJ1-1; D perhaps matches TRBD1 (6 bases). V lost 1 base and J lost 6, with 10 bases in between. This CDR3 contains 13 residues. Germline assignment: CDR1 SGHKS and CDR2 YYEKEE (reference sequence). The CDR3 here is CASSLQGSSEAFF. As DNA, the CDR3 is TGTGCCAGCAGCTTGCAGGGGAGCTCTGAAGCTTTCTTT.

The gene calls are TRBV29-1 and TRBJ1-1; maybe TRBD1 (5 bases). V was clipped by 7 bases and J by 4 bases, with 19 bases between them. Germline V gene sequence: CDR1 SQVTM, CDR2 ANQGSEA. The CDR3 consists of 14 residues. This CDR3 is CSAGVGGFGTEAFF. The CDR3 DNA is TGCAGCGCCGGGGTGGGGGGGTTCGGCACTGAAGCTTTCTTT. Full variable domain (outside the CDR3, taken from reference TRBV29-1 and TRBJ1-1): SAVISQKPSRDICQRGTSLTIQCQVDSQVTMMFWYRQQPGQSLTLIATANQGSEATYESGFVIDKFPISRPNLTFSTLTVSNMSPEDSSIYLCSAGVGGFGTEAFFGQGTRLTVV.

The CDR3 sequence: CASSLDLSSSYEQYF. The CDR3 bases are TGTGCCAGCAGCTTGGATCTATCTAGCTCCTACGAGCAGTACTTC. The rearrangement joins TRBV5-6 to TRBJ2-7; no definite D call. CDR3 size: 15 residues. The ends were cut back, 0 bases at V and 0 bases at J, with 10 bases in the middle. Germline V CDR1 and CDR2: SGHDT, YYEEEE.

V and J are TRBV7-2 and TRBJ2-3; the D gene is possibly TRBD1 (5 bases). Germline loops: CDR1 SGHTA, CDR2 FQGNSA. The CDR3 spans 14 residues. The V and J ends lost 5 bases and 0 bases respectively, with 9 bases between them. Here the CDR3 DNA reads TGTGCCAGCAGCCCCCGACAGAGCACAGATACGCAGTATTTT. Protein: CASSPRQSTDTQYF.

This chain connects TRBV6-1 to TRBJ1-5, with unresolved D. This CDR3 spans 15 amino acids. The germline CDR1 and CDR2 sequences are MNHNS and SASEGT. V was shortened by 6 bases and J by 3 bases, with 15 bases between the two germline ends. The CDR3 DNA sequence: TGTGCCAGCAGAGAGGGAGTGCAGCTCAATCAGCCCCAGCATTTT. Encoded protein: CASREGVQLNQPQHF.

This chain uses TRBV7-2 with TRBJ1-1, with no clear D. V was cut by 0 bases and J by 7 bases, with 15 bases left in between. The CDR3 has 15 residues. CDR1 and CDR2 from the germline V gene are SGHTA and FQGNSA. As DNA, the CDR3 is TGTGCCAGCAGCTTAGCGCAATCCCCGAGAGGTGAAGCTTTCTTT. This codes for CASSLAQSPRGEAFF.

Worth noting for this clone: At one boundary the junction diverges from the germline segment, which might be a read error. Within the sample, other DNA sequences also encode this same CDR3. The J gene is TRBJ2-5, the V gene TRBV10-3; D possibly corresponds to TRBD2 (7 bases). Germline-derived CDR1 and CDR2 are ENHRY and SYGVKD. The CDR3 totals 13 residues. CDR3 DNA sequence: TGCGCCATCGGCGGGGGCCTTCAAGAGACCCAGTACTTC. This gives the protein CAIGGGLQETQYF.

V usage is TRBV7-9 and J usage is TRBJ2-6; 7 nucleotides align to TRBD1. CDR3 size: 19 residues. J lost 0 bases, V lost 2 bases, and 10 bases had no gene match. The germline V gene has CDR1 SEHNR and CDR2 FQNEAQ (reference sequence). CDR3 DNA sequence: TGTGCCAGCAGCTTACCTCGACAGGGCCTCTTCTCTGGGGCCAACGTCCTGACTTTC. Its translation: CASSLPRQGLFSGANVLTF.

The chain is built from TRBV11-2 and TRBJ2-7; 7 bases match TRBD2. Per germline, CDR1 SGHAT and CDR2 FQNNGV. CDR3 length equals 16 residues. Losses at the gene ends were 6 bases for V and 2 bases for J; bases not matched to a gene: 13. This CDR3 is CASSSLRAGPPYEQYF. DNA of the CDR3: TGTGCCAGCAGTTCGCTTAGAGCGGGGCCCCCCTACGAGCAGTACTTC.

The chain uses TRBV6-1 and TRBJ2-7; a possible D gene is TRBD2 (5 bases). The germline V and J ends were trimmed by 0 bases and 2 bases, with 5 bases remaining between them. From germline, CDR1 is MNHNS and CDR2 SASEGT. CDR3 size: 13 residues. The CDR3 sequence: CASSEARAYEQYF. CDR3 bases: TGTGCCAGCAGTGAAGCGAGGGCCTACGAGCAGTACTTC.

The rearrangement links TRBV2 to TRBJ2-5, with TRBD2 identical over 11 bases. The J segment lost 1 base and the V segment lost 7 bases, leaving 2 bases of the junction unmatched. Germline CDR1 reads SNHLY; CDR2 reads FYNNEI. This CDR3 has 14 residues. CDR3 residues: CASTLAGVQETQYF. The CDR3 bases are TGTGCCAGCACACTAGCGGGGGTCCAAGAGACCCAGTACTTC.

V and J are TRBV12-5 and TRBJ1-1; 8 bases are shared with TRBD1. V lost 4 bases and J lost 3; bases outside the gene matches: 13. The CDR3 is made up of 17 amino acids. The V gene's germline CDR1 is LGHNT and CDR2 FRNRAP. The CDR3 nucleotides are TGTGCTAGTGGTTCACCGACAGGGGCGAGGGGGGACACTGAAGCTTTCTTT. It yields the protein CASGSPTGARGDTEAFF. Drawing the rest from reference TRBV12-5 and TRBJ1-1, the complete variable domain is DARVTQTPRHKVTEMGQEVTMRCQPILGHNTVFWYRQTMMQGLELLAYFRNRAPLDDSGMPKDRFSAEMPDATLATLKIQPSEPRDSAVYFCASGSPTGARGDTEAFFGQGTRLTVV.

The chain is built from TRBV7-9 and TRBJ2-7; D is perhaps TRBD1 (5 bases). The germline gives CDR1 SEHNR, CDR2 FQNEAQ (reference sequence). This CDR3 has 13 residues. Trimming removed 4 bases at V and 2 bases at J, with 9 bases between. The CDR3 DNA reads TGTGCCAGCAGCTCAGACAGACCCTACGAGCAGTACTTC. Translating gives CASSSDRPYEQYF.

The gene calls are TRBV5-5 and TRBJ2-7; TRBD2 is a possible D gene (5 bases). CDR3 length: 17 residues. CDR1 is SGHKS and CDR2 is YYEKEE in the germline V gene (reference sequence). Trimming took off 0 bases at V and 2 bases at J, with 18 bases between the two ends. The CDR3 DNA reads as TGTGCCAGCAGCTTGGCTGTATCGGGGTTTCCCACCTACGAGCAGTACTTC. Its translation is CASSLAVSGFPTYEQYF.

V is TRBV12-5 and J is TRBJ1-1; D is unclear. The CDR3 has 11 amino acids. Trimming stripped 8 bases from V and 3 bases from J, with 7 bases between. CDR1 is LGHNT and CDR2 is FRNRAP in the germline V gene. CDR3 residues: CASKRDTEAFF. CDR3 nucleotides: TGTGCTAGTAAGCGGGACACTGAAGCTTTCTTT.

This sequence joins TRBV5-8 and TRBJ1-1; D is ambiguous. This CDR3 has 12 residues. V was cut by 1 base and J by 7 bases, with 8 bases left in between. Germline values: CDR1 SGHTS, CDR2 YDEGEE. The CDR3: CASSLNTVEAFF. The CDR3 DNA reads TGTGCCAGCAGCTTGAATACAGTTGAAGCTTTCTTT.